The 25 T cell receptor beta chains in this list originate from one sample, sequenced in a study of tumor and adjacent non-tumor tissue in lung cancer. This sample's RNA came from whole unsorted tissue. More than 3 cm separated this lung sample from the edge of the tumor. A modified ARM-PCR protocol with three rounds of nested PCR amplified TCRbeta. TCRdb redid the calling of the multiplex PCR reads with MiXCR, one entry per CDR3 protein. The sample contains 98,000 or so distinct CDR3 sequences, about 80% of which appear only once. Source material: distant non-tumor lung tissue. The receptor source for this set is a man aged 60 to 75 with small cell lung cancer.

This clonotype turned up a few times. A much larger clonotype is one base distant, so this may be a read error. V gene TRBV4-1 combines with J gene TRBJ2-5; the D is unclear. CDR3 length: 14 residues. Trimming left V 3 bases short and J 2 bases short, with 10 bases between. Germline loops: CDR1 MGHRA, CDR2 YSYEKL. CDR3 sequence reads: CASSHGRSQETQYF. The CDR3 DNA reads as TGCGCCAGCAGCCATGGACGTTCACAAGAGACCCAGTACTTC.

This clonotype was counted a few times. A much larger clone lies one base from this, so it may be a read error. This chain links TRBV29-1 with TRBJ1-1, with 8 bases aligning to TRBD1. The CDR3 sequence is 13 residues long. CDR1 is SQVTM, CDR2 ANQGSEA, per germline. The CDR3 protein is CIGTGGGNTEAFF. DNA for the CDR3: TGCATCGGAACAGGGGGGGGGAACACTGAAGCTTTCTTT.

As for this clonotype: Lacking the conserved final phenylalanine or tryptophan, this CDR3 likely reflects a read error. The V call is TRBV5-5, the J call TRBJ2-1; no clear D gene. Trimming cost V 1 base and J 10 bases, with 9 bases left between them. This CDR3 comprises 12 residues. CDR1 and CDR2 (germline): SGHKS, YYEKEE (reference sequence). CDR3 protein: CASSLTLTEQFL. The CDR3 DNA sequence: TGTGCCAGCAGCTTGACCCTTACGGAGCAGTTCTTA.

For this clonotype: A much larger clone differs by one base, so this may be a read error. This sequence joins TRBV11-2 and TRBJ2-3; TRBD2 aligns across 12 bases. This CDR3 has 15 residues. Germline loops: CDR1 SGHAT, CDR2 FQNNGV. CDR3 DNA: TGTACCAGCAGCGCTAGCGGGAGGGCCATAGATACGCAGTATTTT. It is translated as CTSSASGRAIDTQYF.

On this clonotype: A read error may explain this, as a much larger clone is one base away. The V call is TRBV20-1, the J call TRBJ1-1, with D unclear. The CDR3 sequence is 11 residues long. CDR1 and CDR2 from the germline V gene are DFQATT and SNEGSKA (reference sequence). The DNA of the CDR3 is TGCAGTGCTAGATTGACCACTGAAGTTTTCTTT. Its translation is CSARLTTEVFF.

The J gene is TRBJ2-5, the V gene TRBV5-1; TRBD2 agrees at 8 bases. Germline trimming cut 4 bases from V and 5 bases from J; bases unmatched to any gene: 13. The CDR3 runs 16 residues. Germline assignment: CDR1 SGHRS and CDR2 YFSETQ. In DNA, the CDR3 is TGCGCCAGCAGCGAAGCCGGGACTAGGGAGGGGGAGACCCAGTACTTC. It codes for CASSEAGTREGETQYF.

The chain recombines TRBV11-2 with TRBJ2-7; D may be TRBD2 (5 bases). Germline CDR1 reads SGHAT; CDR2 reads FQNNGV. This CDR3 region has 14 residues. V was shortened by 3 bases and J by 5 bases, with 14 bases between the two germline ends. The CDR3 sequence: CASSLEVGGHEQYF. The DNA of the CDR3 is TGTGCCAGCAGCTTGGAAGTTGGAGGCCACGAGCAGTACTTC. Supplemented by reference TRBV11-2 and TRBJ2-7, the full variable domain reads EAGVAQSPRYKIIEKRQSVAFWCNPISGHATLYWYQQILGQGPKLLIQFQNNGVVDDSQLPKDRFSAERLKGVDSTLKIQPAKLEDSAVYLCASSLEVGGHEQYFGPGTRLTVT.

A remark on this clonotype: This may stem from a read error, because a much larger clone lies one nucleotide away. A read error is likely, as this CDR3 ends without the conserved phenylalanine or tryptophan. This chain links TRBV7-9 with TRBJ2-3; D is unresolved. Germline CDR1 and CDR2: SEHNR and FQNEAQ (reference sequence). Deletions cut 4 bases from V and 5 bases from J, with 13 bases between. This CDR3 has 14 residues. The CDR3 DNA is TGTGCCAGCAGCTCCCTCGGGCGTCAAGATACGCAGTATCTT. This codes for CASSSLGRQDTQYL.

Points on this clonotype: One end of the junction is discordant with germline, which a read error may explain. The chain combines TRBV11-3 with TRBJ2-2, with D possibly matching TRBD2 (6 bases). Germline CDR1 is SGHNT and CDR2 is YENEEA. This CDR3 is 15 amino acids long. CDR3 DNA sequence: TGTGCCAGCAACTACGGTAGCGGAGGGACCGGGGAGCTGTCTTTT. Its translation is CASNYGSGGTGELSF.

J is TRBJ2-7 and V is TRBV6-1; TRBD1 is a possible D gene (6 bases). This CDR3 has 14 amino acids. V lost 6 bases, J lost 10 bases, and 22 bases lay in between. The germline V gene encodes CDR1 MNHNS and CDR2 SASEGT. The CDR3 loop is CASSETPDSGEQYV. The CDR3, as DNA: TGTGCCAGCAGCGAAACCCCGGACAGTGGCGAACAGTACGTC.

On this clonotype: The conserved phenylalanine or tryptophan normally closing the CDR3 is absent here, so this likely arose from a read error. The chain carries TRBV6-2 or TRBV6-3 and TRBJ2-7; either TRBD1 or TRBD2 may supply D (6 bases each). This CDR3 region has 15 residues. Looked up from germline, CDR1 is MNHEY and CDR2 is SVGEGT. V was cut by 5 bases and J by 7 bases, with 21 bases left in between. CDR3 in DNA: TGTGCCAGCAGTGGTCCGGGGGACATGCTGATGGAGCAGTACCTC. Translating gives CASSGPGDMLMEQYL.

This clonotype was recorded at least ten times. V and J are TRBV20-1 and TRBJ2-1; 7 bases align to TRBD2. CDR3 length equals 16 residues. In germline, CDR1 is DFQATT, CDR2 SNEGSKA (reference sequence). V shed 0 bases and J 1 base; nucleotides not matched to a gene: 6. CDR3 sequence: CSARDPQAGSYNEQFF. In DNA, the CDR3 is TGCAGTGCTAGAGACCCCCAAGCGGGATCCTACAATGAGCAGTTCTTC.

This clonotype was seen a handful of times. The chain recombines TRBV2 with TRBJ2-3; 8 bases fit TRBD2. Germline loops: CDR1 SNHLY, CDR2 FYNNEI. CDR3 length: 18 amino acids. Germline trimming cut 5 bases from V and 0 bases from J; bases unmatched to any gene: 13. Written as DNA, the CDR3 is TGTGCCAGCAGTCCCTCTATCCTTAGCGGGATCAGCACAGATACGCAGTATTTT. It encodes CASSPSILSGISTDTQYF.

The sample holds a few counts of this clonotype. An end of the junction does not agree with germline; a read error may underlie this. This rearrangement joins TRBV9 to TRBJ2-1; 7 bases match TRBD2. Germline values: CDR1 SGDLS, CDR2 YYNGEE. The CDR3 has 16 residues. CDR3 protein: CASSGGTTSSYNEQFF. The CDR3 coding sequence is TGTGCCAGTAGCGGCGGGACTACAAGCTCCTACAATGAGCAGTTCTTC.

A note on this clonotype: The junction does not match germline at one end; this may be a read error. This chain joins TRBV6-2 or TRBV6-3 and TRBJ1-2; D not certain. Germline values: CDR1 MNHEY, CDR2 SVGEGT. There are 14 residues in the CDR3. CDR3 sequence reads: CVSSYSMETYGYTF. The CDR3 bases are TGTGTCAGCAGTTACTCCATGGAGACCTATGGATACACCTTC.

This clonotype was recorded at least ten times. The CDR3 nucleotides are TGTGCCAGCAGCTTGGACATAAATCAGCCCCAGCATTTT. It translates to CASSLDINQPQHF. The V gene is TRBV5-4, the J gene TRBJ1-5; no clear D. The CDR3 is 13 residues long. Germline CDR1 and CDR2: SGHNT and YYREEE (reference sequence). V lost 0 bases, J lost 4 bases, and 5 bases lay in between. Filled out from reference TRBV5-4 and TRBJ1-5, the complete variable domain reads ETGVTQSPTHLIKTRGQQVTLRCSSQSGHNTVSWYQQALGQGPQFIFQYYREEENGRGNFPPRFSGLQFPNYSSELNVNALELDDSALYLCASSLDINQPQHFGDGTRLSIL.

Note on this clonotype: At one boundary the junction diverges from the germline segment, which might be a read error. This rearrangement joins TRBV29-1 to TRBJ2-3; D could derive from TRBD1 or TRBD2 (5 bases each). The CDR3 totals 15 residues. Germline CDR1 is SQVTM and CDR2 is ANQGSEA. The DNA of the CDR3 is TGCAGCCTTGACCGGAGGACCGGGGCATCAGATATGCAGTACTTT. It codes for CSLDRRTGASDMQYF.

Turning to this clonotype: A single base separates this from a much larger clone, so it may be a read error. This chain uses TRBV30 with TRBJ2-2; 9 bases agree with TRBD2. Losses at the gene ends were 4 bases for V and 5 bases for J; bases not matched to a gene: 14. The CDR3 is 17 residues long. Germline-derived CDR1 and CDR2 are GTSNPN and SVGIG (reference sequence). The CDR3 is CAWNRGSGRVLTGELFF. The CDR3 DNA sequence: TGTGCCTGGAATAGGGGTAGCGGGAGAGTGTTGACCGGGGAGCTGTTTTTT.

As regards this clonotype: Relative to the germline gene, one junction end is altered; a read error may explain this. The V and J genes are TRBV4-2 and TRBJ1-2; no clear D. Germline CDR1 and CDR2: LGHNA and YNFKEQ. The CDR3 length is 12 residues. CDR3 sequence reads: CANSQEYGSCTF. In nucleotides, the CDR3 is TGTGCCAACAGCCAAGAATACGGTAGCTGCACCTTC.

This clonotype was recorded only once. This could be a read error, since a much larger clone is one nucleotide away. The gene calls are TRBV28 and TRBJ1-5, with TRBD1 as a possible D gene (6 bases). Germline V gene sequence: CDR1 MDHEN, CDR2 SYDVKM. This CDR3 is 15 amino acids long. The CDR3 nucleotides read TGTGACAGCAGTTTACCTACAGGGCTAAGCCAGCCCCAGCATTTT. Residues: CDSSLPTGLSQPQHF.

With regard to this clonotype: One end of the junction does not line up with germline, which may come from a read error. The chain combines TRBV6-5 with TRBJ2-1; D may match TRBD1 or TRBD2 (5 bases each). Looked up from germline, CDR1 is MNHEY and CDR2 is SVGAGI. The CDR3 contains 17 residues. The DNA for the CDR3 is TGTGCCACCAGTTACTCGAAGTGGGGGAATCAACACAATGAACAGTTCTTC. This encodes CATSYSKWGNQHNEQFF.

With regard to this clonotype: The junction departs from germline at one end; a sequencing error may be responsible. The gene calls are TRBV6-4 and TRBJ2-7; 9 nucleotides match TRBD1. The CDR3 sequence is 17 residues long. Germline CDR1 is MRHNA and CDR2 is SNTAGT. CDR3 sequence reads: CANSDSVDRDRVNEQYF. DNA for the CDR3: TGTGCCAACAGTGACAGCGTAGACCGGGACAGGGTAAACGAGCAGTACTTC.

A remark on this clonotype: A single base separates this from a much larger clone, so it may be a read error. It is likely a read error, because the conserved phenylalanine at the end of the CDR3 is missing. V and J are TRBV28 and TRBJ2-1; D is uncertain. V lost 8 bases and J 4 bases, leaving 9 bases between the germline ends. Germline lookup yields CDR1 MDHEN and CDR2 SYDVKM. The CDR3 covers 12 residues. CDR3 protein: CASVSSYNEQFV. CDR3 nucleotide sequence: TGTGCCAGCGTCTCCTCTTACAATGAGCAGTTCGTC.

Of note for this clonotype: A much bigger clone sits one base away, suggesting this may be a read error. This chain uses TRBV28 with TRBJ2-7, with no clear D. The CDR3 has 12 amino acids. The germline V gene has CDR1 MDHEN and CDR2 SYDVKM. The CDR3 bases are TGTGCCAGCAGTCAAACCCTCTACGCGCAGTACTTC. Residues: CASSQTLYAQYF.

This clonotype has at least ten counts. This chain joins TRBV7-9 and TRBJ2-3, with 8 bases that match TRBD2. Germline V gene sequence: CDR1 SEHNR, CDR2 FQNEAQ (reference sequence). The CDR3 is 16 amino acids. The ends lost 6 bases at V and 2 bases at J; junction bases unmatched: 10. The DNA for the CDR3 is TGTGCCAGCAGTTCTGCGTTGACTAGCGACACAGATACGCAGTATTTT. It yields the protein CASSSALTSDTDTQYF.